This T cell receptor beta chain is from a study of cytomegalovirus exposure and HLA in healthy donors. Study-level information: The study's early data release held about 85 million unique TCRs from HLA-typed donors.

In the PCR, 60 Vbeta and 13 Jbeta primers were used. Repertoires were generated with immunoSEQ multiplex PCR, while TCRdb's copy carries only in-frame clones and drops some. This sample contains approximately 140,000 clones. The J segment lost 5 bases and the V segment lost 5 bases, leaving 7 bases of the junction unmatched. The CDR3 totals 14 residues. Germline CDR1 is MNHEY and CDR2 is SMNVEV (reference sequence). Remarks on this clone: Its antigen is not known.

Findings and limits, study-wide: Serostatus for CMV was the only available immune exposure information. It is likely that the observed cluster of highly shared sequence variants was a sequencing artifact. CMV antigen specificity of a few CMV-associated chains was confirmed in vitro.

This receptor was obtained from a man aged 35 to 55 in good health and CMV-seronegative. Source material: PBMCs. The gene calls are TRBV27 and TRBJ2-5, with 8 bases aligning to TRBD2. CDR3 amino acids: CASSPRTSRETQYF. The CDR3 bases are TGTGCCAGCAGTCCGAGGACTAGCCGGGAGACCCAGTACTTC.